A selection of T cell receptor beta chains follows, all from one sample in a study of blood T cells in healthy people across ages. Using its own MiXCR run on the 5' RACE reads, TCRdb lists one record per CDR3 protein. The top ten clones hold under 20% of a sample with more than 800,000 distinct CDR3 sequences, more than 40% of them seen once. The specimen was blood. These receptors all come from a woman aged 55 to 70 in good health. Both conserved end residues are part of each CDR3.

V	J	CDR3
TRBV30	TRBJ2-5	CAWSIGGTETQYF
TRBV4-1	TRBJ2-2	CASSQDRTATGELFF
TRBV5-5	TRBJ2-5	CASSLWTSQETQYF
TRBV15	TRBJ2-2	CATGGDANTGELFF
TRBV14	TRBJ2-7	CASTPGQGFLEQYF
TRBV5-1	TRBJ1-2	CASSLVSTNYGYTF
TRBV5-1	TRBJ2-5	CASSLIDGRVETQYF
TRBV15	TRBJ1-5	CATGSTVSNQPQHF
TRBV3-1	TRBJ1-2	CASSRSTGAPYGYTF
TRBV20-1	TRBJ1-2	CSARVTAYGYTF
TRBV12-3/TRBV12-4	TRBJ1-5	CASSADSGGNQPQHF
TRBV6-5	TRBJ2-4	CASKAIAKNIQYF
TRBV7-9	TRBJ2-7	CASRSGFSSYEQYF
TRBV2	TRBJ2-1	CASSGSGLAGNNEQFF
TRBV4-1	TRBJ2-3	CASSQETGTSTDTQYF
TRBV14	TRBJ2-7	CASSRQTGAYEQYF
TRBV6-1	TRBJ1-6	CASSEQGFSPLHF
TRBV10-3	TRBJ2-1	CATTSGSNCNEQFF
TRBV7-8	TRBJ2-3	CASSYPTEPESTDTQYF
TRBV2	TRBJ2-3	CASTRLAGVTDTQYF
TRBV7-9	TRBJ1-2	CASSLTGEDYGYTF
TRBV6-6	TRBJ2-1	CASSSSTGNNEQFF
TRBV3-1	TRBJ1-1	CASSQSIQGSSEAFF
TRBV27	TRBJ2-7	CATSVWGSSYEQYF
TRBV5-1	TRBJ2-3	CASSLEWVDTQYF
TRBV6-1	TRBJ2-7	CASSEPPTGEISYEQYF
TRBV20-1	TRBJ1-5	CSVTTGDSNQPQHF
TRBV7-9	TRBJ1-3	CASSSDRRSGNTIYF
TRBV2	TRBJ2-3	CATGGLHRGDTQYF
TRBV28	TRBJ2-6	CASSLFQLGQGVPSGANVLTF
TRBV7-3	TRBJ2-1	CASSPGGRALRNEQFF
TRBV30	TRBJ1-2	CARTSGGPNYGYTF
TRBV10-3	TRBJ2-4	CAISESPIERGKNIQYF
TRBV2	TRBJ2-1	CASRLPGQGCEQFF
TRBV28	.	CASNRDTAYEQYF
TRBV20-1	TRBJ2-1	CSARDLTSGSRVPHNEQFF